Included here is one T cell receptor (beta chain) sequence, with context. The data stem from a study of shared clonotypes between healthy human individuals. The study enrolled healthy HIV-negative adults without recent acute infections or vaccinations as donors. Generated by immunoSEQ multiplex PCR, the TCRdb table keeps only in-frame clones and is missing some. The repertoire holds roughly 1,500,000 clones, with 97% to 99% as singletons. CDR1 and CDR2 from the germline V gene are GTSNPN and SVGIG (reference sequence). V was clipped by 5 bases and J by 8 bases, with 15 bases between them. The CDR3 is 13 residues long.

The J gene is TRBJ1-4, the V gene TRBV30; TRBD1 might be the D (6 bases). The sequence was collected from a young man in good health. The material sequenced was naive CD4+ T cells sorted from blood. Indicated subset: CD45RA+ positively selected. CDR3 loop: CAWGEGGGEKLFF. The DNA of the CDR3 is TGTGCCTGGGGGGAAGGGGGAGGCGAAAAACTGTTTTTT.